Listed here are 30 T cell receptor beta chains from one sample, sequenced in a study of blood T cells in healthy people across ages (dated by TCRdb to between 2015 and 2016). The library was generated by 5' RACE. Sequencing was performed on an Illumina HiSeq 2500. The second PCR ran for about 7 to 11 cycles and used a J-beta primer mix along with a sample-barcoded 5' primer. The public reads were run again by TCRdb, first through fastp at Q25 and then through MiXCR, and only productive beta chains were kept. CDR3 protein sequences are deduplicated, and each keeps its most common genes and DNA. Here the sample has around 1,100,000 distinct CDR3 sequences; approximately 38% occur a single time. Approximately 14% of the sample belongs to the ten largest clones. Input material: blood. The receptors were sampled from a man younger than 35 in good health.

This clonotype was seen a few times. The chain has TRBV18 and TRBJ2-7; D is possibly TRBD2 (6 bases). V lost 0 bases to trimming and J lost 1 base, with 10 bases between them. There are 15 residues in the CDR3. Germline CDR1 reads KGHSH; CDR2 reads LQKENI. The DNA of the CDR3 is TGTGCCAGCTCACCACCGGCGGGGAAGTCCTACGAGCAGTACTTC. It encodes CASSPPAGKSYEQYF.

The rearrangement joins TRBV6-2 or TRBV6-3 to TRBJ2-1; 11 nucleotides align to TRBD2. In germline, CDR1 is MNHEY, CDR2 SVGEGT. V lost 10 bases to trimming and J lost 7 bases; unmatched junction nucleotides: 9. The CDR3 loop spans 14 amino acids. The CDR3 coding sequence is TGTGCCACCGGACCGGGACTAGCGGCTAATGAGCAGTTCTTC. Encoded protein: CATGPGLAANEQFF.

This clonotype has just a few counts. The J gene is TRBJ2-5, the V gene TRBV25-1; 10 nucleotides line up with TRBD1. The length of the CDR3 is 14 residues. CDR1 and CDR2 (germline): MGHDK, SYGVNS. Trimming at V came to 2 bases and at J to 4 bases, leaving 1 base not matched to a gene. The CDR3 sequence: CASSEGTGVETQYF. The CDR3 bases are TGTGCCAGCAGTGAAGGGACAGGGGTAGAGACCCAGTACTTC.

The chain has TRBV10-3 and TRBJ2-2; D not certain. Trimming left V 7 bases short and J 0 bases short, with 12 bases between. CDR3 length: 15 amino acids. Germline values: CDR1 ENHRY, CDR2 SYGVKD. CDR3 nucleotides: TGTGCCATCACAACGGAACCCGCGAACACCGGGGAGCTGTTTTTT. Protein sequence: CAITTEPANTGELFF.

This rearrangement joins TRBV4-3 to TRBJ2-2, with D tentatively TRBD1 or TRBD2 (6 bases each). Trimming took 0 bases from V and 6 from J, leaving 14 bases between them. The CDR3 contains 16 residues. Germline lookup yields CDR1 LGHNA and CDR2 YSLEER. CDR3 nucleotides: TGCGCCAGCAGCCAAGATTCGGGGGCGCAGGCCGGGGAGCTGTTTTTT. This gives the protein CASSQDSGAQAGELFF.

The J gene is TRBJ2-3, the V gene TRBV7-2, with 7 bases that match TRBD1. The germline V gene encodes CDR1 SGHTA and CDR2 FQGNSA. V gave up 1 base and J gave up 4 bases; unmatched junction bases: 5. This CDR3 is built from 15 residues. CDR3 in DNA: TGTGCCAGCAGCTTAGTGGTTCAGGGGGCAGATACGCAGTATTTT. It encodes CASSLVVQGADTQYF. Based on the CDR3 plus reference TRBV7-2 and TRBJ2-3, the full variable domain is GAGVSQSPSNKVTEKGKDVELRCDPISGHTALYWYRQSLGQGLEFLIYFQGNSAPDKSGLPSDRFSAERTGGSVSTLTIQRTQQEDSAVYLCASSLVVQGADTQYFGPGTRLTVL.

The chain links TRBV12-3 or TRBV12-4 to TRBJ2-1, with D maybe TRBD1 (5 bases). CDR3 length equals 14 residues. V dropped 3 bases and J dropped 9 bases, with 15 bases sitting between them. The CDR3 DNA reads TGTGCCAGCAGTTTGGCAGGGATAGGAATTGAGCAGTTCTTC. Amino acid sequence: CASSLAGIGIEQFF.

This clonotype was seen repeatedly, ten times or more. One end of the junction does not line up with germline, which may come from a read error. The rearrangement links TRBV6-5 to TRBJ2-3; no clear D gene. Germline loops: CDR1 MNHEY, CDR2 SVGAGI. This CDR3 has 12 residues. CDR3 nucleotide sequence: TGTGCTAGCAGCCCAGGTGGAGATACGCAGTATTTT. It translates to CASSPGGDTQYF.

This clonotype was counted only a few times. The chain joins TRBV10-3 to TRBJ1-1; no clear D. V was cut by 0 bases and J by 0 bases, with 8 bases left in between. The CDR3 totals 15 residues. CDR1 and CDR2 (germline): ENHRY, SYGVKD. CDR3 nucleotides: TGTGCCATCAGTGAGTCGAGTGGAATGAACACTGAAGCTTTCTTT. This translates into CAISESSGMNTEAFF.

The rearrangement uses TRBV2 and TRBJ2-1, with D hard to call. Germline V lookup: CDR1 SNHLY, CDR2 FYNNEI. V dropped 2 bases and J dropped 8 bases, with 4 bases sitting between them. The CDR3 length is 11 residues. CDR3: CASSEPDEQFF. CDR3 nucleotides: TGTGCCAGCAGTGAACCCGATGAGCAGTTCTTC.

A note on this clonotype: The junction and the germline gene differ at one end; a read error may be behind it. CDR3 sequence reads: CSARKTGVYGYIF. CDR3 in DNA: TGCAGTGCTAGAAAGACAGGGGTCTATGGCTACATCTTC. The rearrangement uses TRBV20-1 and TRBJ1-2; 8 bases map to TRBD1. Germline assignment: CDR1 DFQATT and CDR2 SNEGSKA (reference sequence). The CDR3 extends over 13 amino acids.

The J gene is TRBJ1-3, the V gene TRBV4-1, with TRBD1 as a possible D gene (6 bases). V shed 0 bases and J shed 4 bases, with 10 bases lying between them. CDR3 length equals 15 residues. Germline lookup yields CDR1 MGHRA and CDR2 YSYEKL. In DNA, the CDR3 is TGCGCCAGCAGCCAAGATCGGGGGGCAGGAAACACCATATATTTT. As protein: CASSQDRGAGNTIYF.

The chain combines TRBV20-1 with TRBJ2-3; D might be TRBD2 (5 bases). The germline CDR1 and CDR2 sequences are DFQATT and SNEGSKA (reference sequence). There are 18 residues in the CDR3. The V gene lost 0 bases and the J gene lost 0 bases, with 19 bases spanning the gap. This chain's CDR3 is CSARERASIDPSTDTQYF. The CDR3 bases are TGCAGTGCTAGAGAAAGGGCTAGCATAGACCCTAGCACAGATACGCAGTATTTT.

This clonotype was found a few times. J is TRBJ1-2 and V is TRBV7-9; D may be TRBD1 (6 bases). The CDR3 covers 14 residues. Trimming removed 2 bases at V and 4 bases at J, with 11 bases between. Germline CDR1 SEHNR, CDR2 FQNEAQ (reference sequence). CDR3 amino acids: CASSLKDSSYGYTF. The CDR3 DNA reads as TGTGCCAGCAGCTTAAAGGACAGCTCCTATGGCTACACCTTC.

This clonotype turned up a few times. The chain couples TRBV10-3 to TRBJ2-1, with D possibly being TRBD1 or TRBD2 (6 bases each). V was trimmed by 0 bases and J by 15 bases, leaving 24 bases between them. Per the germline V gene, CDR1 is ENHRY and CDR2 is SYGVKD. CDR3 length equals 16 residues. The CDR3 protein is CAISESGDLMGQLPFF. The CDR3 DNA sequence: TGTGCCATCAGTGAGTCGGGGGACTTAATGGGACAATTGCCGTTCTTC.

Only a few counts were recorded for this clonotype. The gene calls are TRBV12-5 and TRBJ2-3; 11 bases are a match to TRBD2. The germline V gene has CDR1 LGHNT and CDR2 FRNRAP. CDR3 size: 16 residues. The V segment lost 5 bases and the J segment 0 bases; nucleotides outside the gene matches: 4. The CDR3 region has the DNA TGTGCTAGTGGTCTAGCGGGGGGAATTAGCACAGATACGCAGTATTTT. Translation: CASGLAGGISTDTQYF.

This clonotype was counted only a few times. This rearrangement joins TRBV6-2 or TRBV6-3 to TRBJ2-1; TRBD2 matches at 8 bases. Germline values: CDR1 MNHEY, CDR2 SVGEGT. The CDR3 runs to 15 residues. The V and J ends lost 6 bases and 9 bases, in that order; junction bases with no gene match: 13. The CDR3 DNA sequence: TGTGCCAGCAGCCTCGGACTAGCCGGGGTGGGTGAGCAGTTCTTC. Residues: CASSLGLAGVGEQFF.

This clonotype was seen only a few times. The gene calls are TRBV6-6 and TRBJ2-3; TRBD1 aligns across 7 bases. The CDR3 is 14 residues long. Trimming cost V 6 bases and J 6 bases; bases outside gene matches: 9. Germline V gives CDR1 MNHNY, CDR2 SVGAGI (reference sequence). The CDR3 sequence: CASRTGTESDTQYF. The CDR3 DNA is TGTGCCAGCAGGACCGGGACAGAGTCCGATACGCAGTATTTT.

The chain uses TRBV20-1 and TRBJ2-7; D call uncertain. Germline CDR1 is DFQATT and CDR2 is SNEGSKA (reference sequence). The CDR3 consists of 13 residues. With 3 bases removed from V and 3 bases from J, the gap between germline ends came to 12 bases. The CDR3 loop is CSASGARFYEQYF. CDR3 DNA sequence: TGCAGTGCTAGTGGCGCCCGGTTCTACGAGCAGTACTTC.

The chain has TRBV27 and TRBJ2-5; 9 nucleotides align to TRBD2. The CDR3 is 17 amino acids. With 5 bases clipped from V and 5 bases from J, the junction kept 15 bases outside the gene matches. The germline V gene has CDR1 MNHEY and CDR2 SMNVEV (reference sequence). The CDR3 region has the DNA TGTGCCAGCAGTCCCGGGACTAGCTGGGGGCAAGGGGAGACCCAGTACTTC. Translated, it gives CASSPGTSWGQGETQYF.

The chain uses TRBV4-1 and TRBJ2-7, with TRBD2 identical over 8 bases. With the DNA end fitting TRBJ2-4 better, the J assignment may be wrong. In germline, CDR1 is MGHRA, CDR2 YSYEKL. CDR3 length: 18 residues. CDR3 protein: CASSRGSVSGALKNIQYF. CDR3 coding DNA: TGCGCCAGCAGCCGAGGCTCGGTTAGCGGGGCTCTCAAAAACATTCAGTACTTC.

This chain joins TRBV20-1 and TRBJ2-7; the D gene is possibly TRBD2 (6 bases). V was shortened by 3 bases and J by 7 bases, with 13 bases between the two germline ends. The CDR3 is 12 residues long. The V gene's germline CDR1 is DFQATT and CDR2 SNEGSKA (reference sequence). The chain's CDR3 is CSASGQTREQYF. The CDR3 region has the DNA TGCAGTGCTAGTGGCCAGACTAGGGAGCAGTACTTC.

A remark on this clonotype: A junction end diverges from the germline sequence, so it may reflect a read error. The V gene is TRBV2, the J gene TRBJ1-3; no reliable D call. CDR1 SNHLY and CDR2 FYNNEI come from the germline V gene. This CDR3 contains 15 residues. The CDR3 region has the DNA TGTGCCAGCAGTGAAATCCGGGGAACTGGAAGCACCATATATTTT. Translated, it gives CASSEIRGTGSTIYF. The variable domain in full, with the rest retrieved from reference TRBV2 and TRBJ1-3, is EPEVTQTPSHQVTQMGQEVILRCVPISNHLYFYWYRQILGQKVEFLVSFYNNEISEKSEIFDDQFSVERPDGSNFTLKIRSTKLEDSAMYFCASSEIRGTGSTIYFGEGSWLTVV.

Many counts were recorded for this clonotype. V and J are TRBV4-1 and TRBJ1-2, with 7 bases matching TRBD1. With V trimmed by 2 bases and J by 4 bases, 13 bases remained unmatched. Germline CDR1 reads MGHRA; CDR2 reads YSYEKL. The CDR3 sequence is 17 residues long. CDR3 amino acids: CASSQTDRANYLYGYTF. CDR3 in DNA: TGCGCCAGCAGCCAAACTGACAGGGCAAACTACCTCTATGGCTACACCTTC.

This clonotype appeared once. The rearrangement uses TRBV18 and TRBJ1-2, with D hard to call. This CDR3 is built from 15 residues. V lost 1 base to trimming and J lost 0 bases, with 9 bases between them. CDR1 is KGHSH and CDR2 is LQKENI in the germline V gene. This CDR3 is CASSPRGSPNYGYTF. For the CDR3, the DNA is TGTGCCAGCTCACCACGAGGATCTCCTAACTATGGCTACACCTTC. The full variable domain, completed using reference TRBV18 and TRBJ1-2, is NAGVMQNPRHLVRRRGQEARLRCSPMKGHSHVYWYRQLPEEGLKFMVYLQKENIIDESGMPKERFSAEFPKEGPSILRIQQVVRGDSAAYFCASSPRGSPNYGYTFGSGTRLTVV.

This chain joins TRBV4-2 and TRBJ2-3; TRBD1 is a possible D gene (6 bases). Trimming pared 0 bases from V and 8 bases from J, leaving 21 bases between. The CDR3 is 17 amino acids. CDR1 is LGHNA, CDR2 YNFKEQ, per germline. CDR3 nucleotides: TGTGCCAGCAGCCAAGAGGGGGCAGGGGTTGAAGTGGTTACGCAGTATTTT. Residues: CASSQEGAGVEVVTQYF.

A few counts support this clonotype. The V gene is TRBV20-1, the J gene TRBJ1-1, with D perhaps matching TRBD1 (5 bases). Trimming cost V 6 bases and J 0 bases, with 17 bases left between them. This CDR3 is 15 amino acids long. Germline CDR1 reads DFQATT; CDR2 reads SNEGSKA (reference sequence). The CDR3 loop is CSAPRGGAMNTEAFF. The DNA of the CDR3 is TGCAGTGCCCCCCGGGGGGGTGCAATGAACACTGAAGCTTTCTTT.

V and J are TRBV20-1 and TRBJ1-2; D uncertain. This CDR3 contains 15 residues. Per germline, CDR1 DFQATT and CDR2 SNEGSKA (reference sequence). The ends were cut back, 0 bases at V and 4 bases at J, with 15 bases in the middle. In DNA, the CDR3 is TGCAGTGCTAGAGATATCTCCCGTGTTGGCTATGGCTACACCTTC. This gives the protein CSARDISRVGYGYTF.

This clonotype was counted a few times. V usage is TRBV12-5 and J usage is TRBJ1-2; a possible D gene is TRBD1 (5 bases). CDR3 length: 17 amino acids. Trimming took 2 bases from V and 2 from J, leaving 18 bases between them. Germline V gene data show CDR1 as LGHNT and CDR2 as FRNRAP. The CDR3 DNA follows: TGTGCTAGTGGTTTGCTCCCGCGGGCCCCAGGGAACTATGGCTACACCTTC. This translates into CASGLLPRAPGNYGYTF. Supplemented by reference TRBV12-5 and TRBJ1-2, the full variable domain reads DARVTQTPRHKVTEMGQEVTMRCQPILGHNTVFWYRQTMMQGLELLAYFRNRAPLDDSGMPKDRFSAEMPDATLATLKIQPSEPRDSAVYFCASGLLPRAPGNYGYTFGSGTRLTVV.

The sample holds a few counts of this clonotype. This rearrangement joins TRBV7-6 to TRBJ1-6; 10 bases agree with TRBD1. CDR1 and CDR2 (germline): SGHVS, FNYEAQ. The CDR3 is 17 amino acids. J gave up 1 base and V 3 bases, and 3 bases lay outside the gene matches. DNA for the CDR3: TGTGCCAGCAGCTTGGGGACAGGGGTATCCTATAATTCACCCCTCCACTTT. This encodes CASSLGTGVSYNSPLHF.